These 14 T cell receptor beta chains were sequenced from one sample in a study of beta chain features in type 1 diabetes. Overall study results and limits: Type 1 diabetes patients had TCRB CDR3s that were shorter (moderately but significantly so) in all four CD4+ subsets.

For these receptors, no antigen is known. Since all of the isolated RNA was reverse transcribed, expressed TCRB transcripts were what got sequenced. Only in-frame clones appear in the TCRdb table, and some are missing; sequencing was by immunoSEQ multiplex PCR. The sample lists some 250,000 clones; 14% were seen once. The sample comprised naive CD4+ T cells from blood. These receptors all come from a man aged 25-40 years with type 1 diabetes.

This clone has more than one count but fewer than ten. The rearrangement joins TRBV29-1 to TRBJ2-1; maybe TRBD1 (5 bases). The V end was cut by 4 bases, the J end by 9 bases, with 13 bases between. Per the germline V gene, CDR1 is SQVTM and CDR2 is ANQGSEA. This CDR3 is built from 12 residues. The CDR3 sequence: CSVARADGEQFF. CDR3 sequence (DNA): TGCAGCGTTGCCAGGGCTGACGGTGAGCAGTTCTTC.

This chain links TRBV6-1 with TRBJ2-1; 10 bases line up with TRBD2. Trimming cost V 8 bases and J 5 bases; bases outside gene matches: 6. CDR1 MNHNS and CDR2 SASEGT come from the germline V gene. The length of the CDR3 is 14 residues. CDR3 protein: CASVSGGADNEQFF. Written as DNA, the CDR3 is TGTGCCAGCGTGAGCGGGGGGGCCGACAATGAGCAGTTCTTC.

This clone was seen a handful of times. This chain links TRBV5-1 with TRBJ2-1, with D perhaps TRBD2 (7 bases). The CDR3 length is 16 residues. The germline V and J ends were trimmed by 1 base and 0 bases, with 11 bases remaining between them. Looked up from germline, CDR1 is SGHRS and CDR2 is YFSETQ. Here the CDR3 reads CASSLRGRDSYNEQFF. The CDR3 DNA reads TGCGCCAGCAGCTTGAGGGGGAGGGACTCCTACAATGAGCAGTTCTTC. Filled out from reference TRBV5-1 and TRBJ2-1, the complete variable domain reads KAGVTQTPRYLIKTRGQQVTLSCSPISGHRSVSWYQQTPGQGLQFLFEYFSETQRNKGNFPGRFSGRQFSNSRSEMNVSTLELGDSALYLCASSLRGRDSYNEQFFGPGTRLTVL.

The chain has TRBV27 and TRBJ1-2; 7 positions match TRBD1. Unmatched junction bases numbered 17, after V lost 6 bases and J lost 7 bases. The CDR3 contains 16 residues. Germline values: CDR1 MNHEY, CDR2 SMNVEV (reference sequence). The CDR3 bases are TGTGCCAGCAGCCCTCGTTGGTCCGAGGGGGCGCCTGGCTACACCTTC. Translating it yields CASSPRWSEGAPGYTF.

This clone came up a few times. The gene calls are TRBV4-2 and TRBJ2-1; D is perhaps TRBD2 (6 bases). V was shortened by 0 bases and J by 7 bases, with 13 bases between the two germline ends. Germline V lookup: CDR1 LGHNA, CDR2 YNFKEQ. The CDR3 sequence is 15 residues long. For the CDR3, the DNA is TGTGCCAGCAGCCAAGATCCCGGGAGTCGGAATGAGCAGTTCTTC. Amino acids: CASSQDPGSRNEQFF.

The CDR3 is CASSLQGIGAFF. CDR3 nucleotides: TGTGCCAGCAGTCTCCAGGGAATAGGAGCTTTCTTT. The chain employs TRBV2 and TRBJ1-1; possible D gene TRBD1, 5 bases. This CDR3 contains 12 residues. V lost 5 bases and J 10 bases, leaving 14 bases between the germline ends. Germline CDR1 SNHLY, CDR2 FYNNEI.

This clone was picked up a small number of times. V and J are TRBV15 and TRBJ2-2, with 9 bases that match TRBD2. The CDR3 runs 16 residues. Germline CDR1 is LNHNV and CDR2 is YYDKDF (reference sequence). V lost 0 bases to trimming and J lost 5 bases; unmatched junction nucleotides: 4. CDR3 in amino acids: CATSRDSGRGTGELFF. CDR3 nucleotide sequence: TGTGCCACCAGCAGAGATAGCGGGAGAGGAACCGGGGAGCTGTTTTTT.

J is TRBJ1-1 and V is TRBV11-3, with 7 bases identical to TRBD1. Germline V gene data show CDR1 as SGHNT and CDR2 as YENEEA. The V segment lost 2 bases and the J segment 4 bases; nucleotides outside the gene matches: 7. This CDR3 region has 15 residues. For the CDR3, the DNA is TGTGCCAGCAGCTTATCGGCAGGGGGACGCACTGAAGCTTTCTTT. Translating gives CASSLSAGGRTEAFF.

This clone turned up a few times. V is TRBV19 and J is TRBJ1-2; 8 nucleotides match TRBD1. CDR1 LNHDA and CDR2 SQIVND come from the germline V gene (reference sequence). CDR3 length: 14 amino acids. Germline trimming cut 3 bases from V and 7 bases from J; bases unmatched to any gene: 7. The CDR3 coding sequence is TGTGCCAGTAGTATGGCGCAGGGGGCAGGTGGCTACACCTTC. Translation gives CASSMAQGAGGYTF. The complete variable domain, with remaining parts taken from reference TRBV19 and TRBJ1-2, reads DGGITQSPKYLFRKEGQNVTLSCEQNLNHDAMYWYRQDPGQGLRLIYYSQIVNDFQKGDIAEGYSVSREKKESFPLTVTSAQKNPTAFYLCASSMAQGAGGYTFGSGTRLTVV.

This clone showed up just a few times. The chain carries TRBV9 and TRBJ2-3, with 9 bases lining up with TRBD2. The germline V gene has CDR1 SGDLS and CDR2 YYNGEE. Trimming cost V 3 bases and J 3 bases; bases outside gene matches: 11. There are 17 residues in the CDR3. CDR3 region: CASSAIGAGGPTDTQYF. DNA for the CDR3: TGTGCCAGCAGCGCCATTGGGGCGGGAGGGCCAACAGATACGCAGTATTTT.

This clone was picked up a small number of times. This chain joins TRBV11-2 and TRBJ1-1; no clear D. This CDR3 has 14 residues. The V end lost 2 bases, the J end lost 0 bases, and 7 bases lay between the germline ends. The germline V gene encodes CDR1 SGHAT and CDR2 FQNNGV. In DNA, the CDR3 is TGTGCCAGCAGCTTAAGCGTTGTGAACACTGAAGCTTTCTTT. It codes for CASSLSVVNTEAFF.

The table lists this clone with a few counts. The chain has TRBV7-2 and TRBJ2-7; 10 bases agree with TRBD2. The CDR3 totals 17 residues. J was trimmed by 2 bases and V by 0 bases; bases with no gene match: 7. CDR1 is SGHTA, CDR2 FQGNSA, per germline. CDR3 loop: CASSLALAGEATYEQYF. CDR3 coding DNA: TGTGCCAGCAGCTTAGCGCTAGCGGGAGAAGCTACCTACGAGCAGTACTTC.

This clone turned up a few times. The rearrangement links TRBV7-2 to TRBJ2-5, with 8 nucleotides matching TRBD2. J was trimmed by 5 bases and V by 5 bases; bases with no gene match: 7. The CDR3 runs 14 residues. CDR1 and CDR2 from the germline V gene are SGHTA and FQGNSA. The CDR3 region has the DNA TGTGCCAGCAGCCCCCAGCGGGAGTGGGAGACCCAGTACTTC. This gives the protein CASSPQREWETQYF.

This clone turned up a few times. The chain links TRBV19 to TRBJ2-2; 10 bases agree with TRBD2. The CDR3 has 17 residues. V was clipped by 5 bases and J by 2 bases; unmatched bases: 8. Germline V gives CDR1 LNHDA, CDR2 SQIVND (reference sequence). The CDR3 coding sequence is TGTGCCAGTAGTGACCCCTGGACTAGCGGTAACACCGGGGAGCTGTTTTTT. It codes for CASSDPWTSGNTGELFF.